This T cell receptor beta chain was captured by sequencing in a study of T-cell memory formation after mild COVID-19 (dated by TCRdb to about 2021). For context, the study as a whole: TCR sequence clusters from the two donors were largely donor specific. T-cell clones expanding and contracting after mild COVID-19 in a couple of donors were tracked by longitudinal TCRalpha and TCRbeta repertoire sequencing. The cohort comprised two young, previously healthy adult volunteers, one female and one male. Points the paper makes about the study in general: Only two mild cases were covered in the study, and larger cohorts including severe cases with pre-infection samples were considered necessary. Contracting CD4+ clones were found mainly in CM and EM memory subsets, while CD8+ clones were enriched in EMRA. SARS-CoV-2 specificity was not confirmed for the second-wave clones peaking on day 37. Some responding clones were found in pre-infection memory, which suggests that pre-existing cross-reactive memory T cells took part in the SARS-CoV-2 response. Balanced CD4/CD8 phenotypes were observed for clones contracting from day 15 to 85, whereas a bias towards CD4+ was observed for a second wave of clones expanding from day 15 to 37.

Ficoll-Paque density gradient centrifugation was the method used to isolate PBMCs. Reads for this sample came from an Illumina NovaSeq 6000. TCRalpha and TCRbeta cDNA libraries were built by 5'RACE with constant-segment primers, adding sample barcodes and unique molecular identifiers. RNA was extracted from every sample with Trizol reagent. Libraries were amplified in two PCR steps, with a second sample barcode and Illumina TruSeq adapters added in the second step. The libraries were sequenced on an Illumina NovaSeq using 2 x 150 bp paired-end reads. Per the authors' processing: With migec v1.2.7, reads were demultiplexed and then collapsed into UMI-guided consensus sequences. Using mixcr v2.1.11, UMI consensuses were aligned to TRA and TRB V and J templates and then assembled into clonotypes. A clonotype was counted as expanded or contracted only if both edgeR and NoisET called the change significant, with noise models trained on biological replicates. edgeR calls used a false discovery rate-adjusted p below 0.01 and a log2 fold-change threshold of 1. As an exploratory analysis of dynamics, max-normalized trajectories of the 1000 most abundant clonotypes were examined by PCA with hierarchical clustering. The CD4 or CD8 phenotype of responding clones was assigned using the separately sequenced CD4+ and CD8+ repertoires. TCRdb reanalyzed the raw reads on its own, using fastp at Q25 for trimming and MiXCR for clone calling, and kept in-frame beta chains. Entries that share a CDR3 protein sequence are merged under the most common genes and DNA. The V and J calls and clone size are TCRdb's, not the authors'. This sample is represented by about 270,000 distinct CDR3 sequences; roughly 18% of them were singletons. Together, the top ten hold 20% to 25% of the sample.

Spanning cysteine to phenylalanine, the CDR3 consists of 16 amino acids. Just the 48-base CDR3 DNA is kept, in frame starting at base 1. The germline V gene (reference sequence) specifies SEHNR as CDR1 and FQNEAQ as CDR2. V loses 6 bases, J loses 5 bases, and the germline ends lie 20 bases apart. This clonotype was observed a few times. What this receptor recognizes is not known. Per-base quality was not reported, and no clone a single base away is much larger than it. The receptor was derived from a young man who had mild COVID-19 (a few samples of this study predate the infection). The sample titles of this study are shuffled in the database, so cell type and time point are left out; the donor was told from shared clones. The sequenced sample consisted of PBMCs or a T cell subset sorted from them (not recorded which). The sequence links TRBV7-9 to TRBJ2-1; perhaps TRBD2 is the D gene, with 6 bases matching. The CDR3 loop reads CASRSRGTRNDNEQFF. The nucleotide sequence reads TGTGCCAGCAGGTCACGGGGGACGAGAAATGACAATGAGCAGTTCTTC.